Listed below are T cell receptor beta chains from one sample, sequenced in a study of blood T cell repertoires in COVID-19. Some clones are missing from TCRdb's copy, which holds only in-frame ones; the method was immunoSEQ multiplex PCR. In the table there are some 100,000 clones, around 87% of which are singletons. The material sequenced was peripheral blood. Receptor source: a woman in her twenties or thirties with acute or convalescent COVID-19. The CDR3 runs from the conserved cysteine through the conserved F or W. A D gene is named only where the DNA matches it firmly. Not every row has a clone size; where given, it reads once, few, many or a size class.

J gene: TRBJ1-5
D gene: NA
clone size: once
V gene: TRBV3-1/TRBV3-2
CDR3 protein: CASTRGRDNQPQHF
CDR3 DNA: TGTGCCAGCACCAGGGGTAGGGACAATCAGCCCCAGCATTTT

J gene: TRBJ1-1
D gene: NA
clone size: NA
V gene: TRBV18
CDR3 protein: CASSPPDSNTEAFF
CDR3 DNA: TGTGCCAGCTCACCACCGGACAGTAACACTGAAGCTTTCTTT

J gene: TRBJ2-7
D gene: TRBD1
clone size: once
V gene: TRBV25-1
CDR3 protein: CASGPGQTFYEQYF
CDR3 DNA: TGTGCCAGTGGGCCGGGACAGACTTTCTACGAGCAGTACTTC

J gene: TRBJ1-1
D gene: NA
clone size: NA
V gene: TRBV29-1
CDR3 protein: CSLSDTGNTEAFF
CDR3 DNA: TGCAGCCTTTCCGATACAGGGAACACTGAAGCTTTCTTT

J gene: TRBJ2-1
D gene: NA
clone size: NA
V gene: TRBV5-1
CDR3 protein: CASSLGGSSYNEQFF
CDR3 DNA: TGCGCCAGCAGCTTGGGTGGCAGCTCCTACAATGAGCAGTTCTTC

J gene: TRBJ2-4
D gene: NA
clone size: NA
V gene: TRBV28
CDR3 protein: CASSSAVLAKNIQYF
CDR3 DNA: TGTGCCAGCAGTTCGGCGGTCCTAGCCAAAAACATTCAGTACTTC

J gene: TRBJ1-6
D gene: TRBD1
clone size: once
V gene: TRBV4-2
CDR3 protein: CASSQLPGGNSPLHF
CDR3 DNA: TGTGCCAGCAGCCAACTTCCAGGGGGAAATTCACCCCTCCACTTT

J gene: TRBJ1-1
D gene: NA
clone size: NA
V gene: TRBV27
CDR3 protein: CASCTVSANTEAFF
CDR3 DNA: TGTGCCAGCTGTACCGTGAGCGCAAACACTGAAGCTTTCTTT

J gene: TRBJ1-1
D gene: NA
clone size: NA
V gene: TRBV29-1
CDR3 protein: CSVVVGQGQAFF
CDR3 DNA: TGCAGCGTTGTAGTGGGGCAGGGCCAAGCTTTCTTT

J gene: TRBJ1-4
D gene: TRBD1
clone size: NA
V gene: TRBV7-9
CDR3 protein: CASRWDRTNEKLFF
CDR3 DNA: TGTGCCAGCAGATGGGACAGAACTAATGAAAAACTGTTTTTT

J gene: TRBJ2-7
D gene: TRBD2
clone size: NA
V gene: TRBV4-1
CDR3 protein: CASSQVSPSGGAHPYEQYF
CDR3 DNA: TGCGCCAGCAGCCAAGTAAGCCCTAGCGGGGGGGCCCATCCCTACGAGCAGTACTTC

J gene: TRBJ2-3
D gene: TRBD2
clone size: NA
V gene: TRBV27
CDR3 protein: CASSRGGGGSTDTQYF
CDR3 DNA: TGTGCCAGCAGCCGGGGCGGGGGGGGTAGCACAGATACGCAGTATTTT

J gene: TRBJ1-2
D gene: TRBD1
clone size: NA
V gene: TRBV18
CDR3 protein: CASSPPAGTGDFGYTF
CDR3 DNA: TGTGCCAGCTCACCACCGGCCGGGACAGGGGACTTTGGCTACACCTTC

J gene: TRBJ2-7
D gene: NA
clone size: NA
V gene: TRBV7-2
CDR3 protein: CASSSRRGLGTYEQYF
CDR3 DNA: TGTGCCAGCAGCTCCCGGCGAGGGCTGGGAACCTACGAGCAGTACTTC

J gene: TRBJ2-7
D gene: NA
clone size: once
V gene: TRBV11-2
CDR3 protein: CASSPTGTTYEQYF
CDR3 DNA: TGTGCCAGCAGCCCGACCGGGACAACTTACGAGCAGTACTTC

J gene: TRBJ2-3
D gene: TRBD2
clone size: NA
V gene: TRBV4-1
CDR3 protein: CASSPNTGLALQYF
CDR3 DNA: TGCGCCAGCAGCCCTAACACGGGACTAGCGCTACAGTATTTT

J gene: TRBJ1-5
D gene: NA
clone size: NA
V gene: TRBV4-1
CDR3 protein: CASSPMGAGQPQHF
CDR3 DNA: TGCGCCAGCAGCCCGATGGGGGCCGGCCAGCCCCAGCATTTT

J gene: TRBJ1-6
D gene: NA
clone size: NA
V gene: TRBV5-6
CDR3 protein: CASSPGGDSPLHF
CDR3 DNA: TGTGCCAGCAGCCCCGGGGGGGATTCACCCCTCCACTTT

J gene: TRBJ2-3
D gene: NA
clone size: NA
V gene: TRBV7-9
CDR3 protein: CASSLTGLLNTQYF
CDR3 DNA: TGTGCCAGCAGCTTAACGGGACTTCTAAATACGCAGTATTTT